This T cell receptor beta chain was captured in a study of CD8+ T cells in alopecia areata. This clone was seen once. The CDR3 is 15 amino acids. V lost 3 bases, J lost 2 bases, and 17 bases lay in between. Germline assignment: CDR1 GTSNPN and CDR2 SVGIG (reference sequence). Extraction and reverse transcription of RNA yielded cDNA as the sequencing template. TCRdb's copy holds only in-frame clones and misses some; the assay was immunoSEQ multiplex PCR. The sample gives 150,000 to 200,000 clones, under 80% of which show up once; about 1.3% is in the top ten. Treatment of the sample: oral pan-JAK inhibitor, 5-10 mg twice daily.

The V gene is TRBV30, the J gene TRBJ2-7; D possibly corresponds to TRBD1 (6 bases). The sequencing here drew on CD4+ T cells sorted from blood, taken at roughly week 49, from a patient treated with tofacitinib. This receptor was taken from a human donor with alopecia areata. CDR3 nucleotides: TGTGCCTGGAGGGGAACGACAGGTAGTCCCTACGAGCAGTACTTC. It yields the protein CAWRGTTGSPYEQYF.